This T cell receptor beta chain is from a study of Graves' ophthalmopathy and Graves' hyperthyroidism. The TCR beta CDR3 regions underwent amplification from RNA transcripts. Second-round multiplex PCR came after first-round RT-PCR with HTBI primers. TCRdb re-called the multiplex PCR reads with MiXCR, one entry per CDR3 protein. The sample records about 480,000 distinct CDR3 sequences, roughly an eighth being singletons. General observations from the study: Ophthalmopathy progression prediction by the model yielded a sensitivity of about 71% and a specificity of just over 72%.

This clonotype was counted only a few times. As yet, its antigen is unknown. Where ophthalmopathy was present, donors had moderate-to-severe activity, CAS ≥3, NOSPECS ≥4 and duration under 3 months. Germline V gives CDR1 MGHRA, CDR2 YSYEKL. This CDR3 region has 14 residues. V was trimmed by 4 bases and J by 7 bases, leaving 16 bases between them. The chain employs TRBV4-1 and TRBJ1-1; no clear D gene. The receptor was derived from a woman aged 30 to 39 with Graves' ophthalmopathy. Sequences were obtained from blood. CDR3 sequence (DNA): TGCGCCAGCAGCCCACCCCAGGAAGGGATTGAAGCTTTCTTT. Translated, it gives CASSPPQEGIEAFF.